This T cell receptor beta chain was observed in a study of blood T cell repertoires in COVID-19. Study-wide context: Donors in the United States, Italy and Spain gave samples during acute or convalescent COVID-19. PBMCs, B-cell-depleted T cells, or T cells were the source of the cDNA or gDNA that made up the material.

Method: immunoSEQ multiplex PCR; TCRdb's copy keeps in-frame clones and lacks some. The sample holds about 250,000 clones; around nine tenths are singletons and the top ten take about 1.7%. This receptor was obtained from an older woman who had recovered from COVID-19. The sample comprised peripheral blood.

As DNA, the CDR3 is TGTGCCAGTAGTATTGAGAGGAATTGGGTGAACACTGAAGCTTTCTTT. It translates to CASSIERNWVNTEAFF. The V gene is TRBV19, the J gene TRBJ1-1, with D uncertain. The germline V and J ends were trimmed by 3 bases and 0 bases, with 14 bases remaining between them. The CDR3 sequence is 16 residues long. Germline V gene lookup returns CDR1 LNHDA and CDR2 SQIVND (reference sequence). Drawing the rest from reference TRBV19 and TRBJ1-1, the complete variable domain is DGGITQSPKYLFRKEGQNVTLSCEQNLNHDAMYWYRQDPGQGLRLIYYSQIVNDFQKGDIAEGYSVSREKKESFPLTVTSAQKNPTAFYLCASSIERNWVNTEAFFGQGTRLTVV.